These 20 T cell receptor beta chains were sequenced from one sample in a study of vaccination and CD4 T cells after COVID-19. Oncomine TCR Beta short-read sequencing was applied to DNA from cultured CD4+ T cells. TCRdb recomputed calls from the PCR reads with MiXCR, one row per CDR3 protein. The data show some 16,000 distinct CDR3 sequences, less than 60% seen once. Treatment of the sample: roughly 10-day PBMC culture with coronavirus spike peptide pools or control peptides (ViraFEST assay). Their specific antigens are unknown. The sequenced material came from CD4+ T cells from blood, cultured in vitro. These receptors originate from a human donor who had recovered from COVID-19.

In this sample, this clonotype turned up once. This chain connects TRBV24-1 to TRBJ2-1; D not certain. CDR3 length: 15 amino acids. Germline V gene lookup returns CDR1 KGHDR and CDR2 SFDVKD. Trimming removed 1 base from V and 4 bases from J, with 10 bases in between. DNA of the CDR3: TGTGCCACCAGTGATTTACGGCAGGCGTACAATGAGCAGTTCTTC. Translating it yields CATSDLRQAYNEQFF.

CDR3 region: CASSLLGTGSSPLHF. The CDR3 region has the DNA TGTGCCAGCAGCTTATTGGGGACAGGGAGTTCACCCCTCCACTTT. The rearrangement uses TRBV7-2 and TRBJ1-6; TRBD1 agrees at 9 bases. Looked up from germline, CDR1 is SGHTA and CDR2 is FQGNSA. The CDR3 sequence is 15 residues long. V dropped 2 bases and J dropped 9; count of bases not matched to a gene: 5.

The chain recombines TRBV11-3 with TRBJ2-2; D remains unclear. CDR3 size: 13 residues. Germline V CDR1 and CDR2: SGHNT, YENEEA. With 5 bases removed from V and 6 bases from J, the gap between germline ends came to 10 bases. The CDR3 nucleotides are TGTGCCAGCAGCATAAGGGATCCCGGGGAGCTGTTTTTT. Encoded protein: CASSIRDPGELFF.

The chain carries TRBV24-1 and TRBJ2-2; weak D call: TRBD2 (5 bases). Trimming stripped 7 bases from V and 3 bases from J, with 5 bases between. The CDR3 is 12 residues long. Per the germline V gene, CDR1 is KGHDR and CDR2 is SFDVKD. The CDR3 region is CATREDTGELFF. CDR3 DNA sequence: TGTGCCACCAGGGAGGACACCGGGGAGCTGTTTTTT.

The CDR3 bases are TGCGCCAGCAGTGACTACGATCAACGGGACAGGGGGGTAATTAGTGGCACTGAAGCTTTCTTT. Its protein product is CASSDYDQRDRGVISGTEAFF. The chain is built from TRBV10-1 and TRBJ1-1, with 11 bases matching TRBD1. Germline lookup yields CDR1 WNHNN and CDR2 SYGVQD (reference sequence). The trim removed 3 bases at V and 4 bases at J, leaving 22 bases unmatched. The CDR3 spans 21 residues.

This chain links TRBV6-1 with TRBJ1-6, with 8 nucleotides matching TRBD1. The CDR3 has 19 amino acids. The V gene end was trimmed by 5 bases and the J gene end by 0 bases; junction bases not matched to a gene: 12. Per germline, CDR1 MNHNS and CDR2 SASEGT. The CDR3 spells CASSRDRGRLSSYNSPLHF. DNA of the CDR3: TGTGCCAGCAGTCGTGACAGGGGCCGTTTAAGCTCCTATAATTCACCCCTCCACTTT.

The CDR3 coding sequence is TGCAGCGTGCCTCTTTTAGCCCCCAATGAGCAGTTCTTC. This sequence encodes CSVPLLAPNEQFF. This sequence joins TRBV29-1 and TRBJ2-1; D unclear. The CDR3 loop spans 13 amino acids. Germline V lookup: CDR1 SQVTM, CDR2 ANQGSEA. V was shortened by 6 bases and J by 6 bases, with 15 bases between the two germline ends.

V usage is TRBV5-4 and J usage is TRBJ2-2; tentative D call: TRBD2 (6 bases). Trimming left V 4 bases short and J 1 base short, with 14 bases between. Germline CDR1 is SGHNT and CDR2 is YYREEE (reference sequence). This CDR3 has 16 residues. This CDR3 reads CASSRSWGENTGELFF. In DNA form, the CDR3 reads TGTGCCAGCAGCCGTTCGTGGGGGGAGAACACCGGGGAGCTGTTTTTT.

The CDR3 nucleotides read TGTGCCAGCAGCTTAGGGTGGGCCACCGGGGAGCTGTTTTTT. It encodes CASSLGWATGELFF. The chain links TRBV7-2 to TRBJ2-2; D is undetermined. V dropped 1 base and J dropped 4 bases, with 7 bases sitting between them. Germline CDR1 reads SGHTA; CDR2 reads FQGNSA. This CDR3 is built from 14 residues.

The chain employs TRBV11-2 and TRBJ2-7; 7 nucleotides agree with TRBD2. V was clipped by 9 bases and J by 4 bases; unmatched bases: 12. Germline V gene sequence: CDR1 SGHAT, CDR2 FQNNGV. This CDR3 spans 14 amino acids. CDR3 amino acids: CASNPGLLSYEQYF. The CDR3 DNA sequence: TGTGCCAGTAACCCGGGACTACTATCTTACGAGCAGTACTTC.

CDR3 in amino acids: CASSQSITGGQETQYF. CDR3 DNA: TGTGCCAGCAGCCAATCAATAACAGGGGGTCAAGAGACCCAGTACTTC. The gene calls are TRBV7-2 and TRBJ2-5; TRBD1 aligns across 8 bases. The germline gives CDR1 SGHTA, CDR2 FQGNSA. Trimming cost V 5 bases and J 2 bases; bases outside gene matches: 10. This CDR3 is built from 16 residues. Combining the CDR3 with reference TRBV7-2 and TRBJ2-5 gives the whole variable domain GAGVSQSPSNKVTEKGKDVELRCDPISGHTALYWYRQSLGQGLEFLIYFQGNSAPDKSGLPSDRFSAERTGGSVSTLTIQRTQQEDSAVYLCASSQSITGGQETQYFGPGTRLLVL.

In nucleotides, the CDR3 is TGTGCCAGCAGCGCCCGGCCCTACGAGCAGTACTTC. Its protein product is CASSARPYEQYF. J is TRBJ2-7 and V is TRBV2; D gene uncertain. Deletions cut 6 bases from V and 2 bases from J, with 8 bases between. The germline V gene encodes CDR1 SNHLY and CDR2 FYNNEI. The CDR3 has 12 amino acids.

V gene TRBV11-2 combines with J gene TRBJ2-7; no clear D. Germline V gene sequence: CDR1 SGHAT, CDR2 FQNNGV. The germline V and J ends were trimmed by 3 bases and 2 bases, with 14 bases remaining between them. The CDR3 runs 15 residues. CDR3 amino acids: CASSFDIITTYEQYF. CDR3 sequence (DNA): TGTGCCAGCAGCTTCGACATCATAACCACCTACGAGCAGTACTTC. The variable domain in full, with the rest retrieved from reference TRBV11-2 and TRBJ2-7, is EAGVAQSPRYKIIEKRQSVAFWCNPISGHATLYWYQQILGQGPKLLIQFQNNGVVDDSQLPKDRFSAERLKGVDSTLKIQPAKLEDSAVYLCASSFDIITTYEQYFGPGTRLTVT.

This clonotype appeared a single time. The chain has TRBV7-2 and TRBJ2-4; 7 bases line up with TRBD1. The germline V gene encodes CDR1 SGHTA and CDR2 FQGNSA. The CDR3 has 14 amino acids. J gave up 13 bases and V 4 bases, and 13 bases lay outside the gene matches. CDR3 protein: CASSSYRDSPIQYF. The CDR3 DNA follows: TGTGCCAGCAGCTCATACCGGGACAGCCCCATCCAGTACTTC.

The V call is TRBV2, the J call TRBJ2-3; D tentatively reads TRBD1 or TRBD2 (5 bases each). The CDR3 loop spans 17 amino acids. The germline CDR1 and CDR2 sequences are SNHLY and FYNNEI. The ends were cut back, 5 bases at V and 0 bases at J, with 18 bases in the middle. The CDR3 here is CASSLGFGTASTDTQYF. The CDR3, as DNA: TGTGCCAGCAGTCTCGGGTTCGGGACGGCTAGCACAGATACGCAGTATTTT.

The V call is TRBV7-8, the J call TRBJ2-1; the D gene could be TRBD1 or TRBD2 (6 bases each). Trimming took 2 bases from V and 0 from J, leaving 11 bases between them. This CDR3 contains 16 residues. The germline V gene encodes CDR1 SGHVS and CDR2 FQNEAQ. The CDR3 protein is CASSLRTGASYNEQFF. DNA for the CDR3: TGTGCCAGCAGCTTACGGACGGGGGCCTCCTACAATGAGCAGTTCTTC.

Here the CDR3 DNA reads TGTGCCAGCAGCTTAGCCCGGACCACCGGGGAGCTGTTTTTT. It translates to CASSLARTTGELFF. The gene calls are TRBV7-6 and TRBJ2-2, with D uncertain. V was trimmed by 0 bases and J by 4 bases, leaving 6 bases between them. There are 14 residues in the CDR3. CDR1 is SGHVS and CDR2 is FNYEAQ in the germline V gene. Filled out from reference TRBV7-6 and TRBJ2-2, the complete variable domain reads GAGVSQSPRYKVTKRGQDVALRCDPISGHVSLYWYRQALGQGPEFLTYFNYEAQQDKSGLPNDRFSAERPEGSISTLTIQRTEQRDSAMYRCASSLARTTGELFFGEGSRLTVL.

The chain is built from TRBV6-1 and TRBJ1-5; tentative D call: TRBD1 (6 bases). The V end was cut by 4 bases, the J end by 4 bases, with 11 bases between. Germline-derived CDR1 and CDR2 are MNHNS and SASEGT. CDR3 length equals 14 residues. The CDR3 nucleotides read TGTGCCAGCAGTGCGGACAGAACTAATCAGCCCCAGCATTTT. Amino acids: CASSADRTNQPQHF.

This chain links TRBV20-1 with TRBJ2-7; the D call may be TRBD1 or TRBD2 (5 bases each). This CDR3 contains 13 residues. Trimming pared 7 bases from V and 5 bases from J, leaving 18 bases between. Germline V gene data show CDR1 as DFQATT and CDR2 as SNEGSKA (reference sequence). CDR3 protein: CSVRGEGRNEQYF. The CDR3 nucleotides read TGCAGTGTGAGGGGAGAGGGTAGGAACGAGCAGTACTTC.

This chain joins TRBV12-3 or TRBV12-4 and TRBJ2-5; 7 bases line up with TRBD2. V trimming: 4 bases; J trimming: 0 bases; junction bases outside the gene matches: 5. The CDR3 spans 15 residues. CDR3 protein: CASSYGGGHQETQYF. CDR3 nucleotide sequence: TGTGCCAGCAGTTATGGGGGGGGACACCAAGAGACCCAGTACTTC.